The clone carrying this T cell receptor (beta chain) showed up just a few times. The antigen remains unidentified. Each cDNA got a UMI-containing oligo ligated at its 3' end. An equimolar mix of RC1.1 and RC1.2 primed the beta chain across TRBC1 and TRBC2. Starting with the second PCR, alpha and beta TCR chains went through separate processing. Each CDR3 protein gets one entry after TCRdb re-called the UMI-ligation and nested PCR reads with MiXCR. The sample shows around 35,000 distinct CDR3 sequences, 10% of them seen only once. The sample is drawn from a study of quantifying T cell responses using KT2 cells. The wider study: TCR alpha and beta constant-region primers primed reverse transcription of RNA. Study-level points and caveats: KT2 sequence counts showed saturation when very many KT2 cells were spiked in. Detection of KT2 sequences held at the lowest tested level, about one cell per 100,000 PBMC. The number of KT2 alpha and beta sequences was a linear function of input KT2 cells.

The V and J ends lost 0 bases and 5 bases respectively, with 7 bases between them. Germline lookup yields CDR1 MNHEY and CDR2 SVGAGI. The CDR3 sequence is 13 residues long. V usage is TRBV6-5 and J usage is TRBJ1-2; D remains unclear. The specimen sequenced was PBMCs spiked with cells of the T cell clone KT2. The clonotype was recovered from a human donor. Here the CDR3 reads CASSYSGIYGYTF. The CDR3 coding sequence is TGTGCCAGCAGTTACTCAGGGATTTATGGCTACACCTTC.